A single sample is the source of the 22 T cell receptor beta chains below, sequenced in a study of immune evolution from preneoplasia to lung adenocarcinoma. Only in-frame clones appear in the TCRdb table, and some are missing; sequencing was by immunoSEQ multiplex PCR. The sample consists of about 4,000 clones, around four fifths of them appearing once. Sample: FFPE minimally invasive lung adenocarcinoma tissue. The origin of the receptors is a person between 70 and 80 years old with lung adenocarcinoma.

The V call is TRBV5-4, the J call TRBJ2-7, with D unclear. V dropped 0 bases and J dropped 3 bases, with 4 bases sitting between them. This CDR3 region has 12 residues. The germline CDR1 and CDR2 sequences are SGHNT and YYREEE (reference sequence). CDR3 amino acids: CASSLEYYEQYF. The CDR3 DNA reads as TGTGCCAGCAGCTTGGAGTACTACGAGCAGTACTTC.

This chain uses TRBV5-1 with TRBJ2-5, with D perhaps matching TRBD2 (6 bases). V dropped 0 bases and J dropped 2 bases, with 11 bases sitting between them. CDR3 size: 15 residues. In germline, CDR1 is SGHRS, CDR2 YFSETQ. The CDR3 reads CASSLGGGGQETQYF. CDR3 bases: TGCGCCAGCAGCTTGGGTGGGGGAGGTCAAGAGACCCAGTACTTC.

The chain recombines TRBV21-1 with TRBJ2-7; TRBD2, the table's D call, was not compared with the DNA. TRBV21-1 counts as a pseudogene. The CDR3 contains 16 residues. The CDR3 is CASSKWTSGNSYEQYF. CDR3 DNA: TGTGCCAGCAGCAAGTGGACTAGCGGGAACAGCTACGAGCAGTACTTC.

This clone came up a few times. This CDR3 reads CASRGSFYSNQPQHF. Written as DNA, the CDR3 is TGTGCCAGCAGGGGGAGTTTTTATAGCAATCAGCCCCAGCATTTT. V usage is TRBV6-1 and J usage is TRBJ1-5; unclear D gene. The CDR3 length is 15 residues. Germline V gene data show CDR1 as MNHNS and CDR2 as SASEGT. V was pared by 6 bases and J by 0 bases, with 12 bases between.

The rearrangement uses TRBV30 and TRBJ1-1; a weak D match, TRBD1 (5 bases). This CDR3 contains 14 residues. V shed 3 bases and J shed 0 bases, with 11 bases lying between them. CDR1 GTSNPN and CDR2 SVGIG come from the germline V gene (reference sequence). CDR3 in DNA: TGTGCCTGGAGAGGGGCAGAGATGAACACTGAAGCTTTCTTT. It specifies CAWRGAEMNTEAFF. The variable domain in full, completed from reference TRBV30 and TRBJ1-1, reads SQTIHQWPATLVQPVGSPLSLECTVEGTSNPNLYWYRQAAGRGLQLLFYSVGIGQISSEVPQNLSASRPQDRQFILSSKKLLLSDSGFYLCAWRGAEMNTEAFFGQGTRLTVV.

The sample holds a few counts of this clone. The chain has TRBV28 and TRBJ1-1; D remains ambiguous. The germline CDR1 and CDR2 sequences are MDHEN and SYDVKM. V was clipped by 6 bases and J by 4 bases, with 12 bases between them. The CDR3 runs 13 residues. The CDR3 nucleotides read TGTGCCAGCAGCCGGGCAAGGCGCACTGAAGCTTTCTTT. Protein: CASSRARRTEAFF.

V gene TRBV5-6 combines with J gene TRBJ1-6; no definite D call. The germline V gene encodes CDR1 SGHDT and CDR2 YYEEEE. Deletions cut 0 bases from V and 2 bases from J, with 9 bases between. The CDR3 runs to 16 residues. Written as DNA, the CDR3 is TGTGCCAGCAGCTTGGAAGTAAAACCCTATAATTCACCCCTCCACTTT. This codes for CASSLEVKPYNSPLHF.

Here the CDR3 reads CASTLGPANTEAFF. CDR3 nucleotide sequence: TGTGCCAGCACCCTCGGTCCAGCGAACACTGAAGCTTTCTTT. This sequence joins TRBV6-1 and TRBJ1-1; the D is unclear. The CDR3 length is 14 residues. Germline V CDR1 and CDR2: MNHNS, SASEGT. Trimming cost V 7 bases and J 1 base, with 13 bases left between them.

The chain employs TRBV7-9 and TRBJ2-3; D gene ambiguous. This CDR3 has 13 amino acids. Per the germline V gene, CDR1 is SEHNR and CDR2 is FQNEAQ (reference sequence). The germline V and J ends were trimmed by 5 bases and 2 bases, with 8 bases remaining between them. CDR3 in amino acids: CASSPVDTDTQYF. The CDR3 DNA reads TGTGCCAGCAGCCCCGTCGACACAGATACGCAGTATTTT.

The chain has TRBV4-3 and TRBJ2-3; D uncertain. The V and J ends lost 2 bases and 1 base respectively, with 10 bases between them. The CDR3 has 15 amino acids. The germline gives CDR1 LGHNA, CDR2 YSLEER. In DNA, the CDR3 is TGCGCCAGCAGCCAATTGTTAGGCGGCACAGATACGCAGTATTTT. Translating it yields CASSQLLGGTDTQYF.

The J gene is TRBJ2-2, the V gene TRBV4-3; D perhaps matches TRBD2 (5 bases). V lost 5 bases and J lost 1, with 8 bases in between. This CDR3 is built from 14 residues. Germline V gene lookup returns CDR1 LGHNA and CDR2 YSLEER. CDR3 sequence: CASSKSGNTGELFF. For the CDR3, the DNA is TGCGCCAGCAGCAAAAGCGGGAACACCGGGGAGCTGTTTTTT.

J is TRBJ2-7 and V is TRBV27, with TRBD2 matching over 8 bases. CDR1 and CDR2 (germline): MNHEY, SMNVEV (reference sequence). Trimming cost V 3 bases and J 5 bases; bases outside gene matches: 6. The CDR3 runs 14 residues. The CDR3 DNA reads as TGTGCCAGCAGTTTGGCGGGAGGTAGAGACGAGCAGTACTTC. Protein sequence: CASSLAGGRDEQYF.

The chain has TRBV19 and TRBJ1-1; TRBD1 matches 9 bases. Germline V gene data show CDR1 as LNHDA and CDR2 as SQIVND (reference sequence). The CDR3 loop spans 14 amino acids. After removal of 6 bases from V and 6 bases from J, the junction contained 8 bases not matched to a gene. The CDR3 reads CASRGGQGSAEAFF. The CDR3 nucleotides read TGTGCCAGTAGGGGTGGACAGGGGTCCGCTGAAGCTTTCTTT.

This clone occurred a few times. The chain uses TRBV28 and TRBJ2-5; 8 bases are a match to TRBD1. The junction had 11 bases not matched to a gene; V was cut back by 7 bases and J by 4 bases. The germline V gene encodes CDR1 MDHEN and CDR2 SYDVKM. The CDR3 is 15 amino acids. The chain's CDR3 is CASTPDRAYGETQYF. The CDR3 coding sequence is TGTGCCAGCACCCCGGACAGGGCCTACGGAGAGACCCAGTACTTC.

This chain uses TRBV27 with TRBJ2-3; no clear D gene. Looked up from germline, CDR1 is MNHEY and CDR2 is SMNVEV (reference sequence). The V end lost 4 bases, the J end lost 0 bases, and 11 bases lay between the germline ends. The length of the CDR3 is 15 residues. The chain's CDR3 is CASSYWSISTDTQYF. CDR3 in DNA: TGTGCCAGCAGTTATTGGTCAATTAGCACAGATACGCAGTATTTT.

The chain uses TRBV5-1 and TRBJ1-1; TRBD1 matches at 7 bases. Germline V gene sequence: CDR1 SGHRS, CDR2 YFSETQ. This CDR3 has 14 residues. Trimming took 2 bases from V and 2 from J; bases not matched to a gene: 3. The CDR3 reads CASSFRDSNTEAFF. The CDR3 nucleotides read TGCGCCAGCAGCTTTCGGGACAGTAACACTGAAGCTTTCTTT.

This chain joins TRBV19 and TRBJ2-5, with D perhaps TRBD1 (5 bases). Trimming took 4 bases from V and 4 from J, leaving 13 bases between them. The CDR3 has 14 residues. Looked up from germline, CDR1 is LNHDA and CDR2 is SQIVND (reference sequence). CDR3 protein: CASSTAGSGETQYF. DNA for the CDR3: TGTGCCAGTAGTACGGCAGGGTCAGGAGAGACCCAGTACTTC.

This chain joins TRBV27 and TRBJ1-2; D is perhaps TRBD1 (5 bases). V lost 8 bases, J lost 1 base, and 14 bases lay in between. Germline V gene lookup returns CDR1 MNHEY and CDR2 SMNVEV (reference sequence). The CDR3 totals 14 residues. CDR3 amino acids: CASGPWGGNYGYTF. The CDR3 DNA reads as TGTGCCAGCGGACCCTGGGGGGGTAACTATGGCTACACCTTC.

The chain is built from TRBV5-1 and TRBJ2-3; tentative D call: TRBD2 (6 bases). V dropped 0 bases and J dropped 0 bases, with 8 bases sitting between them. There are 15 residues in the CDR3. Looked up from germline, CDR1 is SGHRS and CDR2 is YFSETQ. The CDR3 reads CASSLAGTSTDTQYF. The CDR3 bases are TGCGCCAGCAGCTTGGCCGGGACTAGCACAGATACGCAGTATTTT.

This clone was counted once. The CDR3 nucleotides read TGTGCCACCAGCAGAGATCAGGGACTCCTTCGCACTGAAGCTTTCTTT. Amino acid sequence: CATSRDQGLLRTEAFF. The chain links TRBV15 to TRBJ1-1; a possible D gene is TRBD1 (5 bases). Per germline, CDR1 LNHNV and CDR2 YYDKDF (reference sequence). V lost 0 bases, J lost 4 bases, and 15 bases lay in between. The CDR3 is 16 residues long.

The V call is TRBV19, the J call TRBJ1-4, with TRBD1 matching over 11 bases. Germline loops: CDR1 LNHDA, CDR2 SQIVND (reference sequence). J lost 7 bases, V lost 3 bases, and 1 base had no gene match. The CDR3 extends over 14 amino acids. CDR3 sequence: CASSMGQGGEKLFF. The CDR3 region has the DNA TGTGCCAGTAGTATGGGACAGGGGGGTGAAAAACTGTTTTTT.

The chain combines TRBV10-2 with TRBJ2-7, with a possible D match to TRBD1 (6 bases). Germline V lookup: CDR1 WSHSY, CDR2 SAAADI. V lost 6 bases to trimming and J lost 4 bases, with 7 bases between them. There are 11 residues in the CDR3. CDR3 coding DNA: TGCGCCAGCAGGGACAGATACGAGCAGTACTTC. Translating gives CASRDRYEQYF.